The clone carrying this T cell receptor beta chain was seen once. The antigen remains undetermined. The data were obtained in a study of cytomegalovirus exposure and HLA in healthy donors. CDR1 KGHSH and CDR2 LQKENI come from the germline V gene. Trimming cost V 3 bases and J 0 bases; bases outside gene matches: 4. CDR3 length equals 18 residues. Study-wide results and limits: Later analysis reportedly placed an Asian-associated ancestry cluster below the roughly 680-donor mean in N-insertions.

The PCR contained 60 Vbeta and 13 Jbeta primers. Sequenced by immunoSEQ multiplex PCR; TCRdb stores in-frame clones only, minus some. The sample has roughly 160,000 clones; approximately 78% are singletons. Material for sequencing was PBMCs. This chain uses TRBV18 with TRBJ2-6, with 11 bases fitting TRBD1. The receptor's source is a male donor in good health and CMV-seronegative. CDR3: CASSPWTGGNSGANVLTF. In DNA form, the CDR3 reads TGTGCCAGCTCACCTTGGACAGGGGGCAACTCTGGGGCCAACGTCCTGACTTTC.